This TCR beta chain appears in the sequencing data of a study of blood T cell repertoires in COVID-19. Per germline, CDR1 SGHDT and CDR2 YYEEEE. The CDR3 runs 15 residues. With 4 bases removed from V and 5 bases from J, the gap between germline ends came to 18 bases. Here immunoSEQ multiplex PCR was the method, and the copy in TCRdb shows in-frame clones only, minus some. Among tens of thousands of clones listed, under 90% were seen once. The specimen was peripheral blood. This sequence originates from a woman in her seventies with acute or convalescent COVID-19. J is TRBJ1-1 and V is TRBV5-6, with D possibly matching TRBD1 (6 bases). This CDR3 reads CASSIPTGLGTEAFF. CDR3 nucleotide sequence: TGTGCCAGCAGCATACCGACAGGACTAGGGACTGAAGCTTTCTTT.